This T cell receptor beta chain derives from a study of CD8 T cells in ankylosing spondylitis. Each CDR3 protein gets one entry after TCRdb re-called the 5' RACE reads with MiXCR. Here the sample spans over 110,000 distinct CDR3 sequences, roughly 8% being singletons. This clonotype has at least ten counts. Germline V gives CDR1 MNHEY, CDR2 SMNVEV (reference sequence). The CDR3 totals 15 residues. Trimming left V 6 bases short and J 3 bases short, with 18 bases between. What was sequenced was synovial fluid, either unsorted or a sorted T cell fraction (not recorded which). The chain joins TRBV27 to TRBJ2-7; D assignment may be TRBD1 or TRBD2 (5 bases each). The source is a male donor with ankylosing spondylitis. Here the CDR3 reads CASSSLGTEGYEQYF. CDR3 in DNA: TGTGCCAGCAGCTCGTTAGGGACGGAAGGCTACGAGCAGTACTTC.